These T cell receptor beta chains were read from a single sample in a study of vaccination and CD4 T cells after COVID-19. TCRdb processed the PCR reads anew with MiXCR; each CDR3 protein has one entry. The sample has about 24,000 distinct CDR3 sequences; approximately 28% are singletons. These receptors are not linked to any known antigen. The sequencing used CD4+ T cells from blood, cultured in vitro, collected about 7 months after SARS-CoV-2 vaccination. These receptors were taken from a human donor who had recovered from COVID-19. Both conserved end residues are part of each CDR3. D genes are given only for firm matches. Rows give clone size only sometimes, using once, few, many, or a class for an expanded clone.

>few|TRBJ2-7|TRBV27|TRBD1
TGTGCCAGCAGTGACTTGGACAGGGGCTACGAGCAGTACTTC
CASSDLDRGYEQYF
>.|TRBJ1-1|TRBV5-8|.
TGTGCCAGCAGCTTGGTAGGTTCCACTGAAGCTTTCTTT
CASSLVGSTEAFF
>few|TRBJ1-1|TRBV7-3|.
TGTGCCAGCAGCTTAAGCGAATCCGCAGAAGCTTTCTTT
CASSLSESAEAFF
>few|TRBJ1-5|TRBV6-1|.
TGTGCCAGCAGTGTTGAACGGAATCAGCCCCAGCATTTT
CASSVERNQPQHF
>.|TRBJ2-1|TRBV19|.
TGTGCCAGTAAGGCACCGGGACTGGGCACCTACAATGAGCAGTTCTTC
CASKAPGLGTYNEQFF
>.|TRBJ2-3|TRBV4-3|.
TGCGCCAGCAGCCAAGAAGGACGGTCAGATACGCAGTATTTT
CASSQEGRSDTQYF
>few|TRBJ2-1|TRBV6-1|.
TGTGCCAGCAGTCGTAGGGGACCCGGGCAGTTCTTC
CASSRRGPGQFF
>few|TRBJ1-2|TRBV19|.
TGTGCCAGTAGTGTAGGACGTCCTCCAAGAGGCTACACCTTC
CASSVGRPPRGYTF
>few|TRBJ2-1|TRBV20-1|.
TGCAGTGCTAGAAGTCGAGTGGGGTACCGGGACTCATTCAACAATGAGCAGTTCTTC
CSARSRVGYRDSFNNEQFF
>.|TRBJ1-5|TRBV27|.
TGTGCCAGCAGTGACACATACCCTCAGCCCCAGCATTTT
CASSDTYPQPQHF
>few|TRBJ1-5|TRBV6-2/TRBV6-3|.
TGTGCCAGCATGTTCCCGGGGGATCCCCAGCATTTT
CASMFPGDPQHF
>medium-sized|TRBJ1-6|TRBV15|.
TGTGCCACCAGCAGAGATTGGTCACCCCTCCACTTT
CATSRDWSPLHF
>.|TRBJ1-1|TRBV20-1|TRBD1
TGCAGTGCCAGAAGACAGGGAATGGACACTGAAGCTTTCTTT
CSARRQGMDTEAFF
>few|TRBJ2-3|TRBV24-1|TRBD2
TGTGCCACCAGTGATTTACGCGGGAGACCGGATACGCAGTATTTT
CATSDLRGRPDTQYF
>.|TRBJ2-2|TRBV6-1|TRBD1
TGTGCCAGCCTAGAAACAGGGGCGTATAGGGAGCTGTTTTTT
CASLETGAYRELFF
>.|TRBJ1-2|TRBV19|.
TGTGCCAGTACCCTCCATGCAGGGCGTCAGGGTGGCTACACCTTC
CASTLHAGRQGGYTF
>medium-sized|TRBJ2-5|TRBV6-5|.
TGTGCCAGCAGTTTATCCGGGACCCCAACGGAGACCCAGTACTTC
CASSLSGTPTETQYF
>.|TRBJ2-7|TRBV5-4|.
TGTGCCAGCAGCTTAGCTAGCCCCAGGATATCCGAGCAGTACTTC
CASSLASPRISEQYF
>.|TRBJ1-2|TRBV20-1|TRBD1
TGCAGTGCGCCCGGTCGGGGACAGGGTCATTATGGCTACACCTTC
CSAPGRGQGHYGYTF
>few|TRBJ2-1|TRBV15|.
TGTGCCACCAGCAGAGATTTGGCAGCTGCATACAATGAGCAGTTCTTC
CATSRDLAAAYNEQFF
>few|TRBJ2-7|TRBV28|.
TGTGCCAGCAGTCGCCCCGACAGGTCCCTCGAGCAGTACTTC
CASSRPDRSLEQYF
>.|TRBJ2-3|TRBV6-1|TRBD2
TGTGCCAGCAGGGCTAGCGGGAGTTACCGCACAGATACGCAGTATTTT
CASRASGSYRTDTQYF
>few|TRBJ1-1|TRBV28|.
TGTGCCAGCAGTTTATTGGGTGAAGCTTTCTTT
CASSLLGEAFF
>.|TRBJ2-6|TRBV6-2/TRBV6-3|.
TGTGCCACCGAAACCTCTGGGGCCAACGTCCTGACTTTC
CATETSGANVLTF
>.|TRBJ2-3|TRBV6-4|.
TGTGCCAGCAGTGACTGGCGGGACTCAGATACGCAGTATTTT
CASSDWRDSDTQYF
>few|TRBJ1-2|TRBV28|.
TGTGCCAGCAGTGACAGGATCTATGGCTACACCTTC
CASSDRIYGYTF
>.|TRBJ2-7|TRBV20-1|TRBD2
TGCAGTGCTAGTCTTCTAGCGGGAGTCGGCGAGCAGTACTTC
CSASLLAGVGEQYF
>few|TRBJ2-1|TRBV10-1|.
TGCGCCAGCAGTGATAGCGGATACAATGAGCAGTTCTTC
CASSDSGYNEQFF
>.|TRBJ2-7|TRBV28|TRBD1
TGTGCCAGCAGTTTTCCACAGGGGGCCTACGAGCAGTACTTC
CASSFPQGAYEQYF
>.|TRBJ2-1|TRBV24-1|.
TGTGCCACCAGTGATTTGAGCCCTTACCCCGGGACCCACAATGAGCAGTTCTTC
CATSDLSPYPGTHNEQFF
>few|TRBJ1-5|TRBV28|TRBD1
TGTGCCAGCATTGGAGGTGGGACAGATAGCAATCAGCCCCAGCATTTT
CASIGGGTDSNQPQHF
>.|TRBJ2-2|TRBV20-1|TRBD1
TGCAGTGCTAGAATGACAGGGGGCACCGGGGAGCTGTTTTTT
CSARMTGGTGELFF
>once|TRBJ1-1|TRBV6-1|TRBD1
TGTGCCAGCATCGGGACAGGTCAACAGACTGAAGCTTTCTTT
CASIGTGQQTEAFF
>.|TRBJ2-5|TRBV28|.
TGTGCCAGCAGCCAAGGGGTTCAGCCGGAGACCCAGTACTTC
CASSQGVQPETQYF
>.|TRBJ2-7|TRBV4-1|.
TGCGCCAGCAGCCAAGATCGCTTCCTCGGCAGGGGGGCCAACGAGCAGTACTTC
CASSQDRFLGRGANEQYF
>once|TRBJ2-5|TRBV5-1|TRBD1
TGCGCCAGCAGCTATGACAGGGGGCCCATGTGGGAGACCCAGTACTTC
CASSYDRGPMWETQYF
>.|TRBJ2-2|TRBV7-9|TRBD2
TGTGCCAGCAATCCCGGACTAGCGGGAAGCGGGGAGCTGTTTTTT
CASNPGLAGSGELFF
>few|TRBJ1-5|TRBV19|TRBD1
TGTGCCAGTAGTCCCCAGGGGGCGAGCAATCAGCCCCAGCATTTT
CASSPQGASNQPQHF
>.|TRBJ2-7|TRBV28|.
TGTACCAGCAGTTTAGGAGGGTCCTACGAGCAGTACTTC
CTSSLGGSYEQYF
>.|TRBJ2-7|TRBV4-3|TRBD2
TGCGCCAGCAGCCACCAACTCGGGACTAGCGGGAGCCCCTACGAGCAGTACTTC
CASSHQLGTSGSPYEQYF
>.|TRBJ2-5|TRBV28|TRBD1
TGTGCCAGCAGTCCGACCCACAGGGGAAATGTAATCGAGACCCAGTACTTC
CASSPTHRGNVIETQYF
>few|TRBJ2-7|TRBV21-1|.
TGTGCCAGCAGTAAGAGAGTGTCCTGGGGTTCGTTCGAGCAGTACTTC
CASSKRVSWGSFEQYF
>.|TRBJ2-1|TRBV7-2|TRBD2
TGTGCCAGCAGCCCTCCCGGGACTAGCGGCCTTAATTCCTACAATGAGCAGTTCTTC
CASSPPGTSGLNSYNEQFF
>.|TRBJ2-7|TRBV19|TRBD2
TGTGCCAGTAGTATTAAAGTTGGGTCTAGCGGGAGTGCCTACGAGCAGTACTTC
CASSIKVGSSGSAYEQYF
>.|TRBJ1-2|TRBV6-1|.
TGTGCCAGCAGGTATCCCACAGGGAGAGCTAACTATGGCTACACCTTC
CASRYPTGRANYGYTF
>.|TRBJ1-2|TRBV20-1|TRBD1
TGCAGTGCTAACGACAGGGGTCTTGACTATGGCTACACCTTC
CSANDRGLDYGYTF
>.|TRBJ2-7|TRBV6-2/TRBV6-3|TRBD1
TGTGCCAGCCAACCACCGGGACAGGAGACCTACGAGCAGTACTTC
CASQPPGQETYEQYF